This TCR beta chain was recorded in a study of monozygotic twins with inflammatory bowel disease (dated by TCRdb to about 2019). With respect to the entire study: In total, 30 or so monozygotic twin pairs made up the full study: 19 Danish pairs, all IBD-discordant, plus nine German pairs, of which four were IBD-concordant and five were IBD-discordant. The search for disease-associated traits relied mainly on comparing IBD patients with their genetically identical healthy co-twins within discordant pairs. Each individual had, on average, about 151 000 unique TCRalpha sequences and 181 000 unique TCRbeta sequences available for analysis.

From each donor, an approximately 2.3 ml peripheral blood sample was drawn into PAXgene tubes and stored at -80 degrees C. Without any T cell sorting, total RNA was extracted from whole blood using the PAXgene blood miRNA kit on an automated QIAcube. Peripheral blood from monozygotic twin pairs, either concordant or discordant for inflammatory bowel disease, underwent deep TCRalpha and TCRbeta repertoire profiling that used unique molecular barcoding. For every twin pair, smoking habits were documented, and each individual was categorised as a current, former or never smoker. Results and caveats for the whole study, not just this receptor: Background noise and inter-individual variability may have been introduced into the repertoires by the differing immunosuppressive treatments among patients. Fewer clonotypes were shared with other individuals by IBD patients than by healthy twins, most markedly in patients showing signs of disease activity. The analysis was unable to tell apart different T cell subtypes. Measured by the inverse Simpson index, TCRbeta repertoire diversity was lower in IBD patients than in their healthy co-twins. No difference in repertoire similarity was observed between concordant and discordant twins, possibly owing to limited statistical power. The results gave no support for a single strong signal or clonotype linked to IBD.

About this clonotype: Its antigen is still unknown.

The CDR3 spans 14 residues, from the cysteine through the phenylalanine. No coding sequence is recorded. The germline V gene provides CDR1 SGHTA and CDR2 FQGNSA. Library prep was done by 5' RACE. The input for every TCR library was around 3,800 ng of total RNA. For each sample, cDNA synthesis was carried out in eight separate reactions using SMARTScribe reverse transcriptase. During cDNA synthesis, template switching was used to introduce unique molecular identifiers that contained a 6-nucleotide sample barcode. TCRalpha and TCRbeta cDNA was amplified by two nested PCRs of around 16 and 10 cycles, with bead purification after each PCR. Before amplification, cDNA was treated with uracil DNA-glycosylase and purified using the QIAquick PCR purification kit. In the second PCR, Illumina TruSeq-compatible adapters and sample-specific barcodes were added. TapeStation and Qubit were used to check library quality and concentration, and 5 to 6 ng of each library went into the pool. Pooled libraries were sequenced on an Illumina HiSeq2500 single-index Rapid Run with 2 x 100 bp reads and custom sequencing primers. On the study's bioinformatics: UMI-based consensus assembly with MiGEC version 1.2.6 was used to correct PCR and sequencing errors. MiXCR version 2.1.1 was used to carry out V(D)J alignment, clonotype assembly and CDR3 extraction. Normalisation of gene usage, clonotype sharing and MAIT/NKT TCR abundance was achieved by analysing the top 1000, 10 000 and 20 000 clonotypes per sample. Diversity was computed as the inverse Simpson index with the vegan R package after downsampling to 27 000 UMIs. Paired Mann-Whitney U tests were applied to discordant twin pairs, with Benjamini-Hochberg correction for multiple testing. TCRdb reprocessed the reads, and each CDR3 protein sequence is entered once, without DNA. Here the V and J calls rest on TCRdb's processing, not on the authors' analysis. The table for this sample lists 310,000 or so distinct CDR3 sequences. The leading ten clones occupy around 2% of the sample.

The chain joins TRBV7-2 to TRBJ2-7; checking the TCRdb D call of TRBD1 is not possible without DNA. The sequence derives from a human donor with ulcerative colitis or Crohn's disease, or a healthy co-twin of an affected twin (not recorded which). Sequenced sample: blood. The CDR3 here reads CASSHSGRTYEQYF.